Below are 31 T cell receptor beta chains sequenced from a single sample in a study of early T cells in non-severe SARS-CoV-2 infection. TCRdb reanalysed the 5' RACE reads using MiXCR and keeps one entry per CDR3 protein. The data show some 60,000 distinct CDR3 sequences, under 10% seen once. Sequencing was carried out using whole blood. The source of these receptors is an adult who was a healthcare worker with PCR-confirmed SARS-CoV-2 infection or an uninfected control (not recorded which).

This clonotype showed up just a few times. The J gene is TRBJ1-5, the V gene TRBV18, with 9 nucleotides matching TRBD1. The CDR3 consists of 15 residues. Looked up from germline, CDR1 is KGHSH and CDR2 is LQKENI. V lost 2 bases, J lost 6 bases, and 5 bases stayed unmatched. CDR3 loop: CASSPGTGMIQPQHF. CDR3 nucleotides: TGTGCCAGCTCACCAGGGACAGGGATGATTCAGCCCCAGCATTTT.

This clonotype was picked up a small number of times. V gene TRBV9 combines with J gene TRBJ1-1; a weak D match, TRBD1 (5 bases). Germline V gene lookup returns CDR1 SGDLS and CDR2 YYNGEE. The CDR3 spans 13 residues. V lost 7 bases and J lost 1, with 11 bases in between. This CDR3 reads CASSRGANTEAFF. The CDR3 coding sequence is TGTGCCAGCTCCCGAGGGGCGAACACTGAAGCTTTCTTT.

V gene TRBV27 combines with J gene TRBJ2-7; TRBD2 matches at 10 bases. V trimming: 8 bases; J trimming: 3 bases; junction bases outside the gene matches: 1. The CDR3 length is 12 residues. The germline V gene has CDR1 MNHEY and CDR2 SMNVEV (reference sequence). The CDR3 DNA reads TGTGCCAGCTGGACTAGCGGCTACGAGCAGTACTTC. This gives the protein CASWTSGYEQYF.

This clonotype was counted only a few times. The V call is TRBV29-1, the J call TRBJ1-1; TRBD1 matches 7 bases. The CDR3 length is 13 residues. V shed 4 bases and J 1 base; nucleotides not matched to a gene: 3. Germline CDR1 reads SQVTM; CDR2 reads ANQGSEA. DNA for the CDR3: TGCAGCGTTGTCCGGACAGGGAACACTGAAGCTTTCTTT. Residues: CSVVRTGNTEAFF.

The chain joins TRBV6-6 to TRBJ2-1; 12 bases are a match to TRBD2. The CDR3 has 13 residues. The germline gives CDR1 MNHNY, CDR2 SVGAGI (reference sequence). Losses at the gene ends were 9 bases for V and 15 bases for J; bases not matched to a gene: 12. The CDR3 bases are TGTGCCAGTCGTCAGACTAGCGGGAGTCTGCTGTTCTTC. This encodes CASRQTSGSLLFF.

The chain is built from TRBV28 and TRBJ1-5, with 7 bases fitting TRBD1. The CDR3 runs 14 residues. CDR1 is MDHEN, CDR2 SYDVKM, per germline. V was clipped by 5 bases and J by 9 bases; unmatched bases: 10. The CDR3 DNA reads as TGTGCCAGCAGTATACAGACAGGGACGTTGCCCCAGCATTTT. Amino acids: CASSIQTGTLPQHF.

This clonotype is medium-sized by share. The V and J genes are TRBV5-1 and TRBJ2-5, with 9 bases that match TRBD1. The CDR3 is 16 amino acids. With V trimmed by 3 bases and J by 6 bases, 12 bases remained unmatched. Per germline, CDR1 SGHRS and CDR2 YFSETQ. The DNA for the CDR3 is TGCGCCAGCAGCTCCGGACAGGGGACGTCCCCGAAGACCCAGTACTTC. Translating it yields CASSSGQGTSPKTQYF.

There are many counts of this clonotype. The gene calls are TRBV7-2 and TRBJ2-2; TRBD1 might be the D (5 bases). The V gene's germline CDR1 is SGHTA and CDR2 FQGNSA. Trimming left V 4 bases short and J 1 base short, with 10 bases between. There are 15 residues in the CDR3. CDR3 nucleotide sequence: TGTGCCAGCAGCTCTAGAGGACAGAACACCGGGGAGCTGTTTTTT. Protein sequence: CASSSRGQNTGELFF.

This clonotype was observed a few times. The rearrangement joins TRBV7-8 to TRBJ2-2; unclear D gene. Trimming pared 3 bases from V and 0 bases from J, leaving 11 bases between. This CDR3 spans 16 amino acids. Per germline, CDR1 SGHVS and CDR2 FQNEAQ. The CDR3 region has the DNA TGTGCCAGCAGCTTGGATAGCTACGCGAACACCGGGGAGCTGTTTTTT. Translation gives CASSLDSYANTGELFF.

The chain combines TRBV27 with TRBJ2-3; D remains unclear. The CDR3 runs 12 residues. V dropped 5 bases and J dropped 1 base, with 4 bases sitting between them. Germline loops: CDR1 MNHEY, CDR2 SMNVEV (reference sequence). CDR3: CASSHGTDTQYF. CDR3 nucleotide sequence: TGTGCCAGCAGTCATGGCACAGATACGCAGTATTTT.

Only a few counts were recorded for this clonotype. The chain uses TRBV29-1 and TRBJ2-3; no firm D call. The CDR3 totals 15 residues. CDR1 is SQVTM, CDR2 ANQGSEA, per germline. V was pared by 5 bases and J by 2 bases, with 17 bases between. The CDR3 loop reads CSVLLPLLPTDTQYF. The CDR3 bases are TGCAGCGTTTTACTTCCGCTCCTTCCCACAGATACGCAGTATTTT.

This clonotype was counted at least ten times. The CDR3 sequence is CSASLAASSYEQYF. Here the CDR3 DNA reads TGCAGTGCTAGCTTAGCGGCAAGCTCCTACGAGCAGTACTTC. The J gene is TRBJ2-7, the V gene TRBV20-1; D is perhaps TRBD2 (6 bases). The CDR3 is made up of 14 amino acids. Trimming took off 3 bases at V and 0 bases at J, with 12 bases between the two ends. The germline V gene encodes CDR1 DFQATT and CDR2 SNEGSKA (reference sequence).

This clonotype has ten or more counts. The chain recombines TRBV19 with TRBJ2-2, with TRBD2 matching 8 bases. CDR3 size: 16 residues. Per the germline V gene, CDR1 is LNHDA and CDR2 is SQIVND (reference sequence). Losses at the gene ends were 10 bases for V and 0 bases for J; bases not matched to a gene: 10. The DNA for the CDR3 is TGTGCCACCGGACCCTTAGCGGGGACGAACACCGGGGAGCTGTTTTTT. Protein: CATGPLAGTNTGELFF.

The J gene is TRBJ1-5, the V gene TRBV2; the D is unclear. The germline V and J ends were trimmed by 3 bases and 7 bases, with 7 bases remaining between them. This CDR3 spans 12 amino acids. Looked up from germline, CDR1 is SNHLY and CDR2 is FYNNEI. The CDR3: CASSDERQPQHF. The CDR3 DNA sequence: TGTGCCAGCAGTGACGAGCGGCAGCCCCAGCATTTT.

The rearrangement uses TRBV5-4 and TRBJ1-2, with no clear D. CDR1 is SGHNT, CDR2 YYREEE, per germline (reference sequence). The V end lost 2 bases, the J end lost 0 bases, and 14 bases lay between the germline ends. The length of the CDR3 is 16 residues. The CDR3 DNA reads as TGTGCCAGCAGCTTCGGTTCCGGCACGACTAACTATGGCTACACCTTC. Amino acids: CASSFGSGTTNYGYTF.

This clonotype was picked up many times. The rearrangement links TRBV7-9 to TRBJ2-1; 8 positions agree with TRBD1. Trimming took 5 bases from V and 10 from J; bases not matched to a gene: 4. CDR3 length: 12 amino acids. The germline CDR1 and CDR2 sequences are SEHNR and FQNEAQ (reference sequence). CDR3 amino acids: CASSETGDEQFF. The CDR3 nucleotides read TGTGCCAGCAGCGAGACAGGGGACGAGCAGTTCTTC.

This clonotype was observed many times. This chain uses TRBV7-8 with TRBJ2-1; 13 bases are a match to TRBD2. After removal of 5 bases from V and 7 bases from J, the junction contained 8 bases not matched to a gene. The CDR3 length is 16 residues. CDR1 and CDR2 from the germline V gene are SGHVS and FQNEAQ. The CDR3 loop is CASSPWTSGSLNEQFF. The CDR3, as DNA: TGTGCCAGCAGCCCGTGGACTAGCGGGAGCCTGAATGAGCAGTTCTTC.

This clonotype has more than one count but fewer than ten. The V call is TRBV30, the J call TRBJ1-2; D unresolved. V was trimmed by 0 bases and J by 3 bases, leaving 8 bases between them. Germline assignment: CDR1 GTSNPN and CDR2 SVGIG (reference sequence). The CDR3 spans 13 residues. The DNA for the CDR3 is TGTGCCTGGAGTGTAGGACGGCACTATGGCTACACCTTC. Encoded protein: CAWSVGRHYGYTF.

V usage is TRBV2 and J usage is TRBJ2-3, with 12 bases lining up with TRBD2. The CDR3 is 18 residues long. CDR1 and CDR2 from the germline V gene are SNHLY and FYNNEI. After removal of 0 bases from V and 8 bases from J, the junction contained 12 bases not matched to a gene. The chain's CDR3 is CASSEAGLAGGRSGTQYF. CDR3 bases: TGTGCCAGCAGTGAAGCGGGGCTAGCGGGAGGGCGTTCCGGTACGCAGTATTTT.

The V and J genes are TRBV30 and TRBJ2-4; maybe TRBD2 (6 bases). The CDR3 spans 16 residues. Trimming removed 2 bases at V and 0 bases at J, with 14 bases between. The germline V gene has CDR1 GTSNPN and CDR2 SVGIG (reference sequence). In DNA form, the CDR3 reads TGTGCCTGGAGTATGGGACTCGCTTTAGCCAAAAACATTCAGTACTTC. It yields the protein CAWSMGLALAKNIQYF. The entire variable domain, with the rest obtained from reference TRBV30 and TRBJ2-4, is as follows: SQTIHQWPATLVQPVGSPLSLECTVEGTSNPNLYWYRQAAGRGLQLLFYSVGIGQISSEVPQNLSASRPQDRQFILSSKKLLLSDSGFYLCAWSMGLALAKNIQYFGAGTRLSVL.

This clonotype was counted many times. V is TRBV11-2 and J is TRBJ2-7; D not certain. CDR3 size: 13 residues. Germline CDR1 SGHAT, CDR2 FQNNGV. V was shortened by 3 bases and J by 2 bases, with 8 bases between the two germline ends. CDR3 sequence (DNA): TGTGCCAGCAGCTTGATGCCCACCTACGAGCAGTACTTC. Its protein product is CASSLMPTYEQYF.

The sample holds many counts of this clonotype. The chain uses TRBV7-9 and TRBJ1-2; TRBD1 matches 9 bases. The CDR3 runs to 15 residues. After removal of 5 bases from V and 2 bases from J, the junction contained 6 bases not matched to a gene. The V gene's germline CDR1 is SEHNR and CDR2 FQNEAQ (reference sequence). The CDR3 nucleotides are TGTGCCAGCAGCCCCAGGACAGGGGTAAACTATGGCTACACCTTC. It translates to CASSPRTGVNYGYTF.

The chain has TRBV7-3 and TRBJ2-5, with D perhaps TRBD2 (6 bases). Trimming took 5 bases from V and 3 from J, leaving 16 bases between them. In germline, CDR1 is SGHTA, CDR2 FQGTGA. The CDR3 has 15 residues. CDR3 in amino acids: CASSRGGGQEETQYF. CDR3 bases: TGTGCCAGCAGCCGGGGAGGTGGGCAAGAAGAGACCCAGTACTTC.

The chain is built from TRBV7-9 and TRBJ2-3; no clear D. Trimming removed 2 bases from V and 2 bases from J, with 8 bases in between. The CDR3 consists of 14 residues. Looked up from germline, CDR1 is SEHNR and CDR2 is FQNEAQ (reference sequence). The CDR3: CASSLWSLTDTQYF. The CDR3 DNA follows: TGTGCCAGCAGCTTATGGTCCCTCACAGATACGCAGTATTTT.

The chain employs TRBV12-3 or TRBV12-4 and TRBJ1-6; tentatively, D is TRBD1 (5 bases). The CDR3 runs 18 residues. Trimming removed 5 bases at V and 0 bases at J, with 17 bases between. CDR3 amino acids: CASSPGDLPSSYNSPLHF. CDR3 DNA: TGTGCCAGCAGTCCTGGGGACCTTCCGAGCTCCTATAATTCACCCCTCCACTTT.

The sample holds many counts of this clonotype. The chain uses TRBV2 and TRBJ2-1, with 7 bases identical to TRBD1. J lost 9 bases, V lost 4 bases, and 3 bases had no gene match. CDR3 length equals 12 residues. The germline CDR1 and CDR2 sequences are SNHLY and FYNNEI. The CDR3 region is CASSGDSPEQFF. The CDR3 nucleotides read TGTGCCAGCAGTGGGGACAGTCCTGAGCAGTTCTTC.

Many counts were recorded for this clonotype. V gene TRBV7-6 combines with J gene TRBJ2-3; D ambiguous. Per the germline V gene, CDR1 is SGHVS and CDR2 is FNYEAQ. The CDR3 runs 13 residues. V lost 4 bases, J lost 6 bases, and 11 bases lay in between. The CDR3 is CASSSRRADTQYF. CDR3 sequence (DNA): TGTGCCAGCAGCTCCCGTCGGGCTGATACGCAGTATTTT.

This clonotype showed up just a few times. This chain joins TRBV30 and TRBJ1-6; 7 bases match TRBD1. This CDR3 spans 15 amino acids. Germline V CDR1 and CDR2: GTSNPN, SVGIG (reference sequence). Losses at the gene ends were 3 bases for V and 8 bases for J; bases not matched to a gene: 10. As DNA, the CDR3 is TGTGCCTGGAGCCACCCCGACAGGGTAGATTCACCCCTCCACTTT. This sequence encodes CAWSHPDRVDSPLHF.

This clonotype was observed at least ten times. The genes are TRBV11-2 and TRBJ2-1, with 10 nucleotides matching TRBD2. Germline CDR1 and CDR2: SGHAT and FQNNGV. The junction had 12 bases not matched to a gene; V was cut back by 5 bases and J by 5 bases. This CDR3 spans 17 amino acids. CDR3 sequence reads: CASSPSPLAGADNEQFF. CDR3 DNA sequence: TGTGCCAGCAGCCCCTCGCCGCTAGCGGGAGCGGACAATGAGCAGTTCTTC.

Note on this clonotype: At one of its ends the junction is not consistent with the germline gene, which may arise from a read error. The chain combines TRBV19 with TRBJ2-7; possibly TRBD2 for D (5 bases). This CDR3 spans 16 amino acids. Per the germline V gene, CDR1 is LNHDA and CDR2 is SQIVND (reference sequence). This chain's CDR3 is CASIIEGAKETYEQYF. The CDR3 bases are TGTGCCAGTATTATAGAGGGAGCCAAAGAAACCTACGAGCAGTACTTC.

In its sample, this clonotype was seen many times. CDR3 in amino acids: CASSPSGLAGGPAKNIQYF. DNA of the CDR3: TGTGCCAGCAGCCCATCGGGACTAGCGGGAGGGCCGGCCAAAAACATTCAGTACTTC. The chain uses TRBV7-2 and TRBJ2-4, with 16 bases lining up with TRBD2. CDR1 is SGHTA and CDR2 is FQGNSA in the germline V gene. The CDR3 has 19 amino acids. V lost 5 bases to trimming and J lost 1 base; unmatched junction nucleotides: 8.